This TCR beta chain was observed in a study of regulatory T cells in long-lasting Graves disease. Across the whole study: More than 5 years of antithyroid drugs with positive TSH receptor antibodies defined persistent Graves' disease. Notes on the study in general: Study was limited to peripheral blood, excluding thyroid tissue. Graves' patients with persistent disease showed TCR diversity lower than patients newly diagnosed.

V shed 1 base and J shed 1 base, with 4 bases lying between them. The CDR3 is 14 amino acids. Time point given: persistent/refractory GD, antithyroid drugs over 5 years with positive TRAb. Making the TCR library involved RNA that had been extracted from PBMCs. This clonotype has a count of ten or more. Its specificity is unknown. Library construction for TCR beta used iRepertoire HTBI primers and Arm-PCR of CDR3 regions. The authors' processing: Segment identification across samples yielded 62 TRBV and roughly 14 TRBJ segments. TCRdb reprocessed the multiplex PCR reads with MiXCR, giving one entry per CDR3 protein. What appears here as the V and J calls and clone size reflects TCRdb's work, not the paper's. This sample has under 450,000 distinct CDR3 sequences, with approximately 25% found just once.

The origin of this receptor is a woman aged 40 to 55 with Graves disease. This rearrangement joins TRBV12-3 or TRBV12-4 to TRBJ2-2; D unclear. Source: peripheral blood mononuclear cells (PBMCs), taken when the disease was refractory, from a patient treated with antithyroid drugs. The chain's CDR3 is CASSLGQNTGELFF. The CDR3 nucleotides are TGTGCCAGCAGTTTAGGGCAGAACACCGGGGAGCTGTTTTTT.